This T cell receptor (beta chain) was identified in a study of shared clonotypes between healthy human individuals. Findings and limits, study-wide: Richness estimates generally favored naive over memory subsets. At large depth, rarefaction still showed sorted-subset sequencing to be incomplete.

V shed 0 bases, J shed 0 bases, and the junction held 9 bases outside the gene matches. The CDR3 sequence is 18 residues long. Cells designated naive CD8 were CD45RO-negative and were positively selected for CCR7, with terminally differentiated effector memory CD45RA+ cells excluded. Worth noting for this clone: Its antigen is not known.

Measured with immunoSEQ multiplex PCR; TCRdb has only the in-frame clones, and not every one. The table lists about 2.2 million clones, 80% to 95% of them singletons. The sequence was obtained from a young man in good health. Some clones in this sample may be carry-over from other donors' samples. Sample: naive CD8+ T cells from PBMCs. The chain links TRBV23-1 to TRBJ2-3, with 7 bases that match TRBD1. TRBV23-1 counts as an open reading frame of uncertain function. The CDR3 loop is CASSQSRGQSSSTDTQYF. Here the CDR3 DNA reads TGCGCCAGCAGTCAATCGAGGGGACAGTCTTCTAGCACAGATACGCAGTATTTT.